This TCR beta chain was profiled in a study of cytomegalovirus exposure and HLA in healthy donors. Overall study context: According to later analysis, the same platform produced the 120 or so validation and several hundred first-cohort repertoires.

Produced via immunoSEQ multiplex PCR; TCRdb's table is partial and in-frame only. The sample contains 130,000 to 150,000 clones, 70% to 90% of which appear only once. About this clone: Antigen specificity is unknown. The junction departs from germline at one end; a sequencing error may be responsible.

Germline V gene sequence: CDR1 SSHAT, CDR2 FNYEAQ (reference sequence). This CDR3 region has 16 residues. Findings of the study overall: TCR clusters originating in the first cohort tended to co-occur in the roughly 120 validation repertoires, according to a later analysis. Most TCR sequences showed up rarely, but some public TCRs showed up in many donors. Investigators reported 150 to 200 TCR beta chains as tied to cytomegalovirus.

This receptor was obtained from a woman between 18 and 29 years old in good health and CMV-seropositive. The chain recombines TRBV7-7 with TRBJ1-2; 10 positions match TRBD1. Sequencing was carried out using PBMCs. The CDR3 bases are TGTGCTAGCAGTCGAAATGGACAGGGGGAATGTTATGGCTACACCTTC. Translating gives CASSRNGQGECYGYTF.